The next 3 T cell receptor beta chains were all read from a single sample in a study of T-cell memory formation after mild COVID-19. TCRdb analysed the 5' RACE reads with MiXCR anew, one entry per CDR3 protein. The top ten clones hold approximately 2.4% of a sample with 120,000 to 150,000 distinct CDR3 sequences, around 21% of them seen once. The sample taken for sequencing was PBMCs or a T cell subset sorted from them (not recorded which). The receptors come from an adult woman who had mild COVID-19 (a few samples of this study predate the infection). Cell type and time point are not known.

The V call is TRBV21-1, the J call TRBJ1-3; the table assigns TRBD1, which was not confirmed against the DNA. TRBV21-1 is given as a pseudogene. The CDR3 extends over 18 amino acids. CDR3 amino acids: CASSKSLIYRGVGNTIYF. DNA for the CDR3: TGTGCCAGCAGCAAATCTCTGATTTACAGGGGAGTTGGAAACACCATATATTTT.

The sample holds a few counts of this clonotype. CDR3 loop: CATSEQPNTGELFF. The CDR3 DNA follows: TGTGCCACCAGTGAACAGCCGAACACCGGGGAGCTGTTTTTT. This chain connects TRBV24-1 to TRBJ2-2; D gene ambiguous. Germline V lookup: CDR1 KGHDR, CDR2 SFDVKD. Trimming cost V 4 bases and J 0 bases, with 5 bases left between them. The CDR3 spans 14 residues.

At least ten counts were recorded for this clonotype. V is TRBV19 and J is TRBJ2-7, with 11 bases that match TRBD1. In germline, CDR1 is LNHDA, CDR2 SQIVND (reference sequence). The J segment lost 8 bases and the V segment lost 3 bases, leaving 6 bases of the junction unmatched. The CDR3 contains 14 residues. DNA for the CDR3: TGTGCCAGTAGTATCGGGACAGGGGGAATGAAGCAGTACTTC. This translates into CASSIGTGGMKQYF.